Given below is one TCR beta chain in context. The data stem from a study of CD8+ T cells in alopecia areata. Indicated treatment: oral pan-JAK inhibitor, 5-10 mg twice daily. V lost 6 bases, J lost 6 bases, and 21 bases lay in between. The CDR3 extends over 15 amino acids. CDR1 and CDR2 from the germline V gene are MGHRA and YSYEKL. Reverse transcribed after extraction, RNA yielded cDNA as the sequencing template. Using immunoSEQ multiplex PCR, the repertoire was profiled, and TCRdb retains in-frame clones only, with some absent. The sample lists 200,000 or so clones, roughly 64% occurring once. The TCR comes from a human donor with alopecia areata. The gene calls are TRBV4-1 and TRBJ2-7; a weak D match, TRBD1 (5 bases). Sequenced here: CD4+ T cells sorted from blood, sampled at week 24, from a patient treated with tofacitinib. The CDR3 DNA reads as TGCGCCAGCAGGGGGCCCGGGTACGCCCCTGGCGAGCAGTACTTC. Residues: CASRGPGYAPGEQYF.